This T cell receptor (beta chain) was observed in a study of post-analysis software for immune sequencing data. The study, taken as a whole, reports: Patients used about 5 TRBV segments, including TRBV5-6, TRBV5-1 and TRBV20-1, more often than controls.

Notes on this clonotype: The antigen remains undetermined.

Losses at the gene ends were 2 bases for V and 5 bases for J; bases not matched to a gene: 10. This CDR3 comprises 16 residues. Germline V CDR1 and CDR2: MDHEN, SYDVKM. Unique-molecular-identifier-tagged TCR beta cDNA libraries were used. TCRdb re-analysed the PCR reads in MiXCR, keeping a single row per CDR3 protein. The repertoire has 450,000 or so distinct CDR3 sequences, under 55% of them found once; the top ten carry roughly 12%. This chain joins TRBV28 and TRBJ2-3, with TRBD1 matching over 7 bases. The source is a girl between 5 and 17 years old with multiple sclerosis. Sequenced sample: blood. Written as DNA, the CDR3 is TGTGCCAGCAGTTTAGAGTTCACAGGGGTAGGAGATACGCAGTATTTT. Translation: CASSLEFTGVGDTQYF.